A few counts support the clone carrying this T cell receptor (gamma chain). TCRdb's entry gives the protein of a much larger clone, which mismatches this DNA's translation at residue 7, likely from a read error; the protein reported here is translated from the DNA. Bulk repertoires came from Vgamma9/Vdelta2+ or Vdelta2-negative gammadelta T cells flow-sorted from PBMC. TCRdb reprocessed the multiplex PCR reads through CATT. The data hold roughly 27,000 gamma-chain clones, with less than 3.5% observed a single time. Losses at the gene ends were 5 bases for V and 0 bases for J; bases not matched to a gene: 19. The V gene's germline CDR1 is EGSTGY and CDR2 YDSYTSSV. The CDR3 loop spans 18 amino acids. The sample belongs to a study of γδ T cells in repeated Plasmodium falciparum infection. Across the whole study: Each infection was followed by sampling at 21 days, plus baseline and some pre-infection draws.

The receptor's source is a pool of human donors (malaria-infected and uninfected, not separated). The sample was gamma-delta T cells from blood. This chain joins TRGV4 and TRGJ1 or TRGJ2. The J gene, missing from TCRdb, was assigned here through DNA to germline matching. CDR3 protein: CATWGVEVDGVNYYKKLF. In nucleotides, the CDR3 is TGTGCCACCTGGGGAGTGGAGGTTGATGGAGTGAATTATTATAAGAAACTCTTT.